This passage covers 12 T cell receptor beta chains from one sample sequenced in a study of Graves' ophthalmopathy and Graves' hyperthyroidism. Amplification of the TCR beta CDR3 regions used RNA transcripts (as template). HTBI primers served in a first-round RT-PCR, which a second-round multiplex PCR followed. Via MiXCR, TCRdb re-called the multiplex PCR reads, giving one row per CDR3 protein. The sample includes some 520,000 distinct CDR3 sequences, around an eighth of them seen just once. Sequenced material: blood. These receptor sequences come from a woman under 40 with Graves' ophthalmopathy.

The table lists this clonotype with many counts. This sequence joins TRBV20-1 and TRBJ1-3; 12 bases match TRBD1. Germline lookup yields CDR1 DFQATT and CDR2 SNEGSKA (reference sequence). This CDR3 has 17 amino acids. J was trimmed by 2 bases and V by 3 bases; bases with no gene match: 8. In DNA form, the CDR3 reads TGCAGTGCTAGTTGGGGACAGGGGGCAGTTGCTGGAAACACCATATATTTT. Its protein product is CSASWGQGAVAGNTIYF.

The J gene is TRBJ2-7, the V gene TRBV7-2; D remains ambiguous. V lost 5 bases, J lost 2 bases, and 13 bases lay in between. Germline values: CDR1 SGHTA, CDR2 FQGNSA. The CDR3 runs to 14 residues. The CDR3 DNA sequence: TGTGCCAGCAGCCCGGGCAGGTCAGCCTACGAGCAGTACTTC. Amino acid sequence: CASSPGRSAYEQYF.

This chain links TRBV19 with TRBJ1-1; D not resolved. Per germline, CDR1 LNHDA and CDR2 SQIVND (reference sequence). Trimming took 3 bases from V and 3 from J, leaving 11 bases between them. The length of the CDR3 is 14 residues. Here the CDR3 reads CASSIGWADTEAFF. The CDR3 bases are TGTGCCAGTAGTATCGGTTGGGCGGACACTGAAGCTTTCTTT.

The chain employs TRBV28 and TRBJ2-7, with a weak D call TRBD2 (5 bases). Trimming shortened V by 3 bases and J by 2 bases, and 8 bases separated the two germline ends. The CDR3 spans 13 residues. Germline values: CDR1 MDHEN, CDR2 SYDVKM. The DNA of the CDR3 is TGTGCCAGCAGTTTCTTGGAGGCCTACGAGCAGTACTTC. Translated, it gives CASSFLEAYEQYF.

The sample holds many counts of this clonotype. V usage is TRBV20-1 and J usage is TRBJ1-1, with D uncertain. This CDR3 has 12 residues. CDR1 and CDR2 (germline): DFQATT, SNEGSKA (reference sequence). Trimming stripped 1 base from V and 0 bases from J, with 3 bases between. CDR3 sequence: CSARGLNTEAFF. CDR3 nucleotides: TGCAGTGCTAGAGGTTTGAACACTGAAGCTTTCTTT.

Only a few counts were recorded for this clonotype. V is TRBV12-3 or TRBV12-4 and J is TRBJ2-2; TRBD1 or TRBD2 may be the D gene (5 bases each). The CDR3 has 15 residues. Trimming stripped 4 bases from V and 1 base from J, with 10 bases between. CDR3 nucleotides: TGTGCCAGCAGTTACGGGACCGAGAACACCGGGGAGCTGTTTTTT. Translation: CASSYGTENTGELFF.

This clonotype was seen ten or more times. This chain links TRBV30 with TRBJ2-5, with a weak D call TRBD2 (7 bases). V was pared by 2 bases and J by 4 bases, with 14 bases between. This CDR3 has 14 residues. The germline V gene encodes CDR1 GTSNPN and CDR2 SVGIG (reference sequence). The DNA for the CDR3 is TGTGCCTGGAGTATCGGGGGGCCTTCAGAGACCCAGTACTTC. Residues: CAWSIGGPSETQYF.

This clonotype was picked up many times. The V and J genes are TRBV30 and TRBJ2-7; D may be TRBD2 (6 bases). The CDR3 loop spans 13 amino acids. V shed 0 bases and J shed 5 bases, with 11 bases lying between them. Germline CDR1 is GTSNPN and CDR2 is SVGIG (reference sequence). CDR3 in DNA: TGTGCCTGGAGTGTACAGGAGGGGAACGAGCAGTACTTC. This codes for CAWSVQEGNEQYF.

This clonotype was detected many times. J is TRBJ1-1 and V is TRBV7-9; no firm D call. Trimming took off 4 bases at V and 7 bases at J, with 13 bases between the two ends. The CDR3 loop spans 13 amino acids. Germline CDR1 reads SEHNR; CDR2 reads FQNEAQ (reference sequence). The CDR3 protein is CASSSPGELEAFF. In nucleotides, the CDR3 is TGTGCCAGCAGCTCCCCCGGGGAACTTGAAGCTTTCTTT.

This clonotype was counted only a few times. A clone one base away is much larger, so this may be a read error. The CDR3 loop reads CASSQGRVSGHQLQHF. The DNA of the CDR3 is TGTGCCAGCAGTCAGGGCCGGGTGTCAGGGCATCAGCTCCAGCATTTT. The chain combines TRBV6-5 with TRBJ1-5; possible D gene TRBD1, 5 bases. The germline V gene encodes CDR1 MNHEY and CDR2 SVGAGI. CDR3 length: 16 amino acids.

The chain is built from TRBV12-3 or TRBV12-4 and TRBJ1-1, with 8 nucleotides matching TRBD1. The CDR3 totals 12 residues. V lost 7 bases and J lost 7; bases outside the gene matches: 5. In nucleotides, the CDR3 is TGTGCCAGCAATCAGGGGGCGGGTGAAGCTTTCTTT. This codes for CASNQGAGEAFF.

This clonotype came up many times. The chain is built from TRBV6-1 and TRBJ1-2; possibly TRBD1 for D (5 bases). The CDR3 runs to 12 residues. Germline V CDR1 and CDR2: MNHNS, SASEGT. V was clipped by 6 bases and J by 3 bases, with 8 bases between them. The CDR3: CASRDIDYGYTF. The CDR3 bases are TGTGCCAGCAGGGACATAGACTATGGCTACACCTTC.